These T cell receptor beta chains were read from a single sample in a study of control samples from healthy donors and cancer patients. Measured with immunoSEQ multiplex PCR; TCRdb has only the in-frame clones, and not every one. The data show around 51,000 clones, with roughly 86% seen just once and almost 40% held by the top ten. What was sequenced was PBMCs. The receptors stem from a man over 45 with head and neck cancer. Each CDR3 is given with its conserved first and last residue. A D gene is named only where the DNA matches it firmly. Not every row has a clone size; where given, it reads once, few, many or a size class.

J gene	D gene	clone size	V gene	CDR3 protein	CDR3 DNA
TRBJ2-7	-	-	TRBV6-5	CASSQTSRLGEQYF	TGTGCCAGCAGCCAGACTAGTCGGTTGGGCGAGCAGTACTTC
TRBJ2-3	-	-	TRBV5-1	CASSLGGQLGDTQYF	TGCGCCAGCAGCTTGGGGGGCCAGTTGGGAGATACGCAGTATTTT
TRBJ2-3	-	-	TRBV14	CASSQEVRGTQYF	TGTGCCAGCAGCCAAGAAGTTCGGGGGACGCAGTATTTT
TRBJ1-5	-	-	TRBV19	CASSIWAGDQPQHF	TGTGCCAGTAGTATTTGGGCAGGGGACCAGCCCCAGCATTTT
TRBJ2-3	-	-	TRBV11-2	CASRRPGGTTDTQYF	TGTGCCAGCAGACGCCCCGGGGGAACCACAGATACGCAGTATTTT
TRBJ2-1	-	-	TRBV5-1	CASSGGAYNEQFF	TGCGCCAGCAGCGGGGGGGCTTACAATGAGCAGTTCTTC
TRBJ2-3	-	few	TRBV11-3	CASSLGFQLSSTDTQYF	TGTGCCAGCAGCTTAGGATTTCAGTTGTCCAGCACAGATACGCAGTATTTT
TRBJ1-5	-	-	TRBV15	CATSRAGISNQPQHF	TGTGCCACCAGCAGAGCGGGCATTAGCAATCAGCCCCAGCATTTT
TRBJ1-1	TRBD1	-	TRBV5-1	CASIGTGLHTEAFF	TGCGCCAGCATCGGGACAGGGCTTCACACTGAAGCTTTCTTT
TRBJ1-5	-	few	TRBV7-8	CASSQRPTGGNQPQHF	TGTGCCAGCAGCCAACGACCGACGGGGGGCAATCAGCCCCAGCATTTT
TRBJ2-7	TRBD2	-	TRBV4-2	CASSHDLGASGGPVSYEQYF	TGTGCCAGCAGCCACGACCTAGGGGCTAGCGGGGGACCGGTCAGCTACGAGCAGTACTTC
TRBJ2-3	TRBD2	-	TRBV19	CASSTRRTSGGRDTQYF	TGTGCCAGTAGTACCAGACGGACTAGCGGGGGGAGAGATACGCAGTATTTT
TRBJ1-6	-	-	TRBV5-4	CASSLFKRGMVSPLHF	TGTGCCAGCAGCTTGTTCAAACGGGGAATGGTTTCACCCCTCCACTTT
TRBJ2-3	-	-	TRBV7-3	CASRPGFTDTQYF	TGTGCCAGCAGGCCAGGATTTACAGATACGCAGTATTTT
TRBJ2-1	-	-	TRBV6-5	CAIRSASYNEQFF	TGTGCCATCCGTAGCGCCTCCTACAATGAGCAGTTCTTC
TRBJ1-4	-	few	TRBV18	CASSPPGGEKLFF	TGTGCCAGCTCCCCACCCGGGGGGGAAAAACTGTTTTTT
TRBJ2-2	TRBD1	-	TRBV7-9	CASSYRQGAGTGELFF	TGTGCCAGCAGCTACCGACAGGGGGCGGGAACCGGGGAGCTGTTTTTT
TRBJ2-1	-	-	TRBV18	CASSSRLTTYNEQFF	TGTGCCAGCTCCAGCCGGTTGACAACCTACAATGAGCAGTTCTTC
TRBJ2-1	TRBD2	-	TRBV4-1	CASSELAGIKTDEQFF	TGCGCCAGCAGCGAGCTAGCGGGAATTAAAACCGATGAGCAGTTCTTC
TRBJ1-2	-	-	TRBV14	CASSSPHRVGNYGYTF	TGTGCCAGCTCCTCCCCGCACCGGGTGGGAAACTATGGCTACACCTTC
TRBJ1-1	-	-	TRBV10-3	CAIKGGGGQNTEAFF	TGTGCCATCAAAGGCGGAGGGGGACAGAACACTGAAGCTTTCTTT
TRBJ1-2	-	-	TRBV7-3	CASSLTGRENGYTF	TGTGCCAGCAGCTTAACTGGCAGGGAGAATGGCTACACCTTC
TRBJ2-7	-	-	TRBV7-8	CASSPRFRDEQYF	TGTGCCAGCAGCCCCCGATTCCGGGACGAGCAGTACTTC
TRBJ2-2	-	few	TRBV28	CASSQYTGELFF	TGTGCCAGCAGCCAATACACCGGGGAGCTGTTTTTT
TRBJ2-2	TRBD2	-	TRBV9	CASSEPTSGSLTGELFF	TGTGCCAGCAGCGAACCTACTAGCGGGAGCCTCACCGGGGAGCTGTTTTTT
TRBJ1-5	-	-	TRBV19	CASHSPAGQPQHF	TGTGCCTCCCATTCCCCAGCCGGTCAGCCCCAGCATTTT
TRBJ1-6	-	-	TRBV6-1	CASSERRGSNSPLHF	TGTGCCAGCAGTGAAAGGAGGGGGTCGAATTCACCCCTCCACTTT
TRBJ2-3	TRBD2	-	TRBV16	CASSRSGRGTDTQYF	TGTGCCAGCAGCCGTAGCGGGAGAGGCACAGATACGCAGTATTTT
TRBJ2-3	-	-	TRBV11-3	CASSLGASGTDTQYF	TGTGCCAGCAGCCTGGGGGCTAGCGGCACAGATACGCAGTATTTT
TRBJ1-6	-	-	TRBV6-4	CASSDSWGGTPLHF	TGTGCCAGCAGTGACTCCTGGGGGGGTACGCCCCTCCACTTT
TRBJ2-1	TRBD2	-	TRBV7-8	CASSSGEGRQFF	TGTGCCAGCAGCTCGGGGGAGGGGAGGCAGTTCTTC
TRBJ1-6	-	-	TRBV7-3	CASSIGSYNSPLHF	TGTGCCAGCAGTATAGGCTCCTATAATTCACCCCTCCACTTT
TRBJ2-5	-	few	TRBV5-1	CARRGAPGQETQYF	TGCGCCAGACGTGGTGCCCCGGGCCAAGAGACCCAGTACTTC
TRBJ2-7	-	-	TRBV7-9	CASSTQSNEQYF	TGTGCCAGCAGCACGCAATCTAACGAGCAGTACTTC
TRBJ2-1	TRBD2	-	TRBV7-2	CASSLGAGGYNEQFF	TGTGCCAGCAGCTTAGGAGCGGGGGGGTACAATGAGCAGTTCTTC
TRBJ1-1	TRBD1	-	TRBV10-2	CASSEFGDRDFFTEAFF	TGCGCCAGCAGTGAATTCGGGGACAGAGACTTCTTCACTGAAGCTTTCTTT
TRBJ1-2	-	-	TRBV10-3	CAINFRDDGGYTF	TGTGCCATCAACTTCCGGGACGACGGTGGCTACACCTTC
TRBJ2-7	-	-	TRBV21-1	CASTRGSILYEQYF	TGTGCCAGCACCAGGGGGAGCATCCTCTACGAGCAGTACTTC
TRBJ2-3	-	-	TRBV11-3	CASSLGRVGTDTQYF	TGTGCCAGCAGCTTAGGCAGGGTAGGCACAGATACGCAGTATTTT
TRBJ2-3	TRBD2	-	TRBV5-1	CASRTSGGADTQYF	TGCGCCAGCAGGACTAGCGGGGGGGCCGATACGCAGTATTTT
TRBJ2-7	TRBD2	-	TRBV4-1	CASSQDVGLAGGLYEQYF	TGCGCCAGCAGCCAAGACGTCGGACTAGCGGGAGGGTTGTACGAGCAGTACTTC
TRBJ2-6	TRBD2	once	TRBV7-3	CASSLRPLGTSGADSGANVLTF	TGTGCCAGCAGCTTAAGACCTCTCGGGACTAGCGGGGCCGACTCTGGGGCCAACGTCCTGACTTTC
TRBJ1-2	TRBD1	-	TRBV5-5	CASSLAGGQDYGYTF	TGTGCCAGCAGCTTGGCCGGGGGACAGGACTATGGCTACACCTTC
TRBJ2-3	TRBD2	once	TRBV13	CASSPGSGRGTDTQYF	TGTGCCAGCAGCCCGGGGAGCGGGAGAGGCACAGATACGCAGTATTTT
TRBJ1-2	TRBD1	-	TRBV3-1/TRBV3-2	CASSQLGGQGYGYTF	TGTGCCAGCAGCCAACTTGGGGGACAGGGCTATGGCTACACCTTC
TRBJ2-7	-	-	TRBV14	CASSQEEKGSRVHLYEQYF	TGTGCCAGCAGCCAGGAAGAGAAGGGAAGCAGGGTACACCTCTACGAGCAGTACTTC
TRBJ2-2	TRBD1	-	TRBV19	CASRQGYDTGELFF	TGTGCCAGCCGACAGGGGTACGACACCGGGGAGCTGTTTTTT
TRBJ1-3	TRBD1	-	TRBV10-3	CAIKAQGAGNTIYF	TGTGCCATCAAAGCCCAGGGGGCTGGAAACACCATATATTTT
TRBJ1-2	-	-	TRBV5-1	CASSLDYYGYTF	TGCGCCAGCAGCTTGGACTACTATGGCTACACCTTC
TRBJ2-3	TRBD2	-	TRBV24-1	CATSGDYAGTDTQYF	TGTGCCACCAGTGGGGACTACGCTGGCACAGATACGCAGTATTTT
TRBJ1-5	TRBD1	-	TRBV5-8	CASSPGQGAWEGQPQHF	TGTGCCAGCAGCCCAGGACAGGGGGCCTGGGAGGGTCAGCCCCAGCATTTT
TRBJ2-5	-	-	TRBV5-1	CASSPGDTQETQYF	TGCGCCAGCAGCCCGGGGGACACCCAAGAGACCCAGTACTTC
TRBJ2-6	-	-	TRBV7-7	CASSPGLTGANVLTF	TGTGCTAGCTCGCCAGGGCTGACGGGGGCCAACGTCCTGACTTTC
TRBJ2-5	-	few	TRBV7-8	CASSLGDPWGGRDSKYQETQYF	TGTGCCAGCAGCTTAGGTGACCCCTGGGGGGGCCGGGACTCCAAATACCAAGAGACCCAGTACTTC
TRBJ1-5	-	-	TRBV18	CASSSNQPQHF	TGTGCCAGCTCATCCAATCAGCCCCAGCATTTT